This T cell receptor (beta chain) was profiled in a study of Ad26.COV2.S vaccination and SARS-CoV-2 variants. This clone was seen only a few times. Its target is not known. CDR1 is SGHNT and CDR2 is YENEEA in the germline V gene. Trimming took off 3 bases at V and 3 bases at J, with 8 bases between the two ends. This CDR3 is 13 amino acids long. Stated treatment: some 19 received Ad26.COV2.S at low or high dose, single or two shots; 5 received placebo; per-sample allocation not given. The study sampled participants on day 63 after the first vaccine or placebo injection. Whole-study results and caveats: Breadth and depth estimates from TCRs may understate total T cell responses. Reportedly, after vaccination the spike-specific CD8+ and CD4+ T cell responses displayed substantial breadth.

Some clones are missing from TCRdb's copy, which holds only in-frame ones; the method was immunoSEQ multiplex PCR. The sample lists about 350,000 clones, 70% to 90% occurring once. The receptor comes from a person between 18 and 65 years old who received the Ad26.COV2.S COVID-19 vaccine or a placebo. The chain joins TRBV11-3 to TRBJ2-5; D is perhaps TRBD2 (5 bases). This specimen was peripheral blood, taken in a trial of Ad26.COV2.S vaccine versus placebo. The CDR3 region has the DNA TGTGCCAGCAGCTTTGGAGCGGAAGAGACCCAGTACTTC. Encoded protein: CASSFGAEETQYF.